The 26 T cell receptor beta chains presented below share a single source sample, sequenced in a study of blood T cell repertoires in COVID-19. Using immunoSEQ multiplex PCR, the repertoire was profiled, and TCRdb retains in-frame clones only, with some absent. Of some 430,000 clones in the sample, 90% were seen once. Sequencing was performed on PBMCs or T cells enriched from blood (not recorded which). Receptor source: a man between 18 and 29 years old who had recovered from COVID-19.

Notes on this clone: Other DNA sequences in the same sample also yield this CDR3. This chain links TRBV28 with TRBJ2-5; D gene unclear. The CDR3 has 11 amino acids. V dropped 3 bases and J dropped 4 bases, with 3 bases sitting between them. The germline V gene encodes CDR1 MDHEN and CDR2 SYDVKM. The CDR3 protein is CASSFRETQYF. CDR3 nucleotides: TGTGCCAGCAGTTTCCGAGAGACCCAGTACTTC.

V usage is TRBV5-1 and J usage is TRBJ2-7; unclear D gene. The CDR3 is made up of 10 amino acids. Deletions cut 8 bases from V and 4 bases from J, with 7 bases between. CDR1 SGHRS and CDR2 YFSETQ come from the germline V gene. CDR3 sequence reads: CARMSYEQYF. The DNA of the CDR3 is TGCGCCAGGATGAGTTACGAGCAGTACTTC.

The gene calls are TRBV6-5 and TRBJ1-5; 7 nucleotides match TRBD1. Trimming took 5 bases from V and 7 from J; bases not matched to a gene: 5. CDR1 is MNHEY, CDR2 SVGAGI, per germline. There are 13 residues in the CDR3. CDR3 sequence: CASSNRGGQPQHF. The DNA for the CDR3 is TGTGCCAGCAGTAACAGGGGTGGCCAGCCCCAGCATTTT.

This rearrangement joins TRBV19 to TRBJ1-5; the D gene is possibly TRBD1 (6 bases). Germline loops: CDR1 LNHDA, CDR2 SQIVND (reference sequence). V was clipped by 2 bases and J by 3 bases, with 14 bases between them. The CDR3 runs to 16 residues. DNA for the CDR3: TGTGCCAGTAGTATACAGGGGACCTATACCAATCAGCCCCAGCATTTT. Its protein is CASSIQGTYTNQPQHF. The whole variable domain, filled in from reference TRBV19 and TRBJ1-5, reads DGGITQSPKYLFRKEGQNVTLSCEQNLNHDAMYWYRQDPGQGLRLIYYSQIVNDFQKGDIAEGYSVSREKKESFPLTVTSAQKNPTAFYLCASSIQGTYTNQPQHFGDGTRLSIL.

The J gene is TRBJ1-5, the V gene TRBV9; a weak D match, TRBD1 (5 bases). Germline assignment: CDR1 SGDLS and CDR2 YYNGEE. The CDR3 spans 13 residues. The V gene lost 4 bases and the J gene lost 7 bases, with 12 bases spanning the gap. This chain's CDR3 is CASSPTGGQPQHF. The CDR3 region has the DNA TGTGCCAGCAGCCCGACGGGGGGACAGCCCCAGCATTTT.

As for this clone: Different DNA sequences within this sample yield the same CDR3. The chain is built from TRBV20-1 and TRBJ2-7; D is ambiguous. Per germline, CDR1 DFQATT and CDR2 SNEGSKA (reference sequence). Trimming stripped 1 base from V and 6 bases from J, with 7 bases between. The CDR3 consists of 11 residues. CDR3 nucleotide sequence: TGCAGTGCTAGAGGAGGCGGCGAGCAGTACTTC. Residues: CSARGGGEQYF.

A word on this clone: The sample has other DNA sequences that encode this CDR3 too. The rearrangement uses TRBV3-1 (or the pseudogene TRBV3-2) and TRBJ1-3; the D is unclear. The germline V gene encodes CDR1 LGHDT and CDR2 YNNKEL (reference sequence). This CDR3 has 13 amino acids. Trimming stripped 4 bases from V and 0 bases from J, with 4 bases between. CDR3 sequence reads: CASSPSSGNTIYF. The CDR3, as DNA: TGTGCCAGCAGCCCCAGCTCTGGAAACACCATATATTTT.

The chain carries TRBV7-6 and TRBJ1-4; D is possibly TRBD1 (6 bases). Trimming stripped 5 bases from V and 6 bases from J, with 16 bases between. The CDR3 is 15 amino acids. Germline CDR1 and CDR2: SGHVS and FNYEAQ. This CDR3 is CASSPSGAGDEKLFF. For the CDR3, the DNA is TGTGCCAGCAGCCCGAGTGGGGCAGGGGATGAAAAACTGTTTTTT.

The CDR3 nucleotides are TGTGCCAGCAGTACAGGGGTGAACACCATATATTTT. Its translation: CASSTGVNTIYF. The chain couples TRBV28 to TRBJ1-3, with 7 nucleotides matching TRBD1. The CDR3 runs to 12 residues. After removal of 5 bases from V and 7 bases from J, the junction contained 2 bases not matched to a gene. CDR1 and CDR2 (germline): MDHEN, SYDVKM.

The rearrangement uses TRBV6-6 and TRBJ2-1; 7 nucleotides agree with TRBD1. The CDR3 sequence is 14 residues long. From germline, CDR1 is MNHNY and CDR2 SVGAGI (reference sequence). The J segment lost 8 bases and the V segment lost 0 bases, leaving 4 bases of the junction unmatched. CDR3 loop: CASSYSKGAYEQFF. CDR3 sequence (DNA): TGTGCCAGCAGTTACTCGAAGGGGGCCTATGAGCAGTTCTTC.

The gene calls are TRBV5-5 and TRBJ2-5, with D perhaps TRBD2 (6 bases). This CDR3 comprises 13 residues. Germline V lookup: CDR1 SGHKS, CDR2 YYEKEE (reference sequence). Trimming cost V 4 bases and J 5 bases, with 12 bases left between them. CDR3 nucleotide sequence: TGTGCCAGCAGCCGTCGGGAGAAGGAGACCCAGTACTTC. Amino acid sequence: CASSRREKETQYF.

The rearrangement links TRBV10-3 to TRBJ2-2; D may be TRBD2 (6 bases). CDR1 ENHRY and CDR2 SYGVKD come from the germline V gene. The V gene lost 10 bases and the J gene lost 2 bases, with 20 bases spanning the gap. The CDR3 contains 16 residues. The CDR3 region is CATTLASGVNTGELFF. CDR3 bases: TGTGCCACCACTCTGGCCTCGGGGGTCAACACCGGGGAGCTGTTTTTT.

The chain joins TRBV3-1 (or the pseudogene TRBV3-2) to TRBJ1-1; 8 nucleotides match TRBD1. This CDR3 spans 13 amino acids. Germline V gene sequence: CDR1 LGHDT, CDR2 YNNKEL (reference sequence). The ends lost 0 bases at V and 8 bases at J; junction bases unmatched: 2. DNA of the CDR3: TGTGCCAGCAGCCAAGAATGGACAGGGGAAGCTTTCTTT. Translating gives CASSQEWTGEAFF.

The V and J genes are TRBV30 and TRBJ2-5; D might be TRBD2 (6 bases). Per germline, CDR1 GTSNPN and CDR2 SVGIG (reference sequence). The CDR3 has 15 amino acids. V was clipped by 3 bases and J by 2 bases, with 16 bases between them. CDR3 residues: CAWRRGDREQETQYF. For the CDR3, the DNA is TGTGCCTGGAGGCGGGGAGACCGGGAGCAAGAGACCCAGTACTTC.

This sequence joins TRBV28 and TRBJ2-7; 8 nucleotides line up with TRBD2. From germline, CDR1 is MDHEN and CDR2 SYDVKM. This CDR3 has 13 residues. V shed 9 bases and J 3 bases; nucleotides not matched to a gene: 7. CDR3 sequence: CARELAANYEQYF. The CDR3 nucleotides read TGTGCCAGGGAACTAGCGGCAAACTACGAGCAGTACTTC.

This rearrangement joins TRBV11-3 to TRBJ1-3, with D hard to call. V shed 5 bases and J shed 7 bases, with 15 bases lying between them. This CDR3 contains 14 residues. The germline CDR1 and CDR2 sequences are SGHNT and YENEEA. DNA for the CDR3: TGTGCCAGCAGCCAAGGAGGTACCCGGAACACCATATATTTT. Its translation is CASSQGGTRNTIYF.

The genes are TRBV7-2 and TRBJ2-3, with unresolved D. The CDR3 is 13 residues long. V gave up 2 bases and J gave up 5 bases, with 8 bases separating them. The germline gives CDR1 SGHTA, CDR2 FQGNSA. CDR3 nucleotides: TGTGCCAGCAGCTTAAATCCGGGAGATACGCAGTATTTT. Its protein product is CASSLNPGDTQYF.

This chain links TRBV6-4 with TRBJ1-5; TRBD1 might be the D (5 bases). The CDR3 has 15 amino acids. Germline V gene lookup returns CDR1 MRHNA and CDR2 SNTAGT. V lost 3 bases to trimming and J lost 0 bases, with 9 bases between them. The CDR3 nucleotides are TGTGCCAGCAGTGAGTCTGGGGCTAGCAATCAGCCCCAGCATTTT. Translation: CASSESGASNQPQHF.

The gene calls are TRBV5-1 and TRBJ2-1, with TRBD2 identical over 9 bases. The trim removed 1 base at V and 4 bases at J, leaving 9 bases unmatched. The CDR3 has 17 residues. Germline V gives CDR1 SGHRS, CDR2 YFSETQ. CDR3 DNA sequence: TGCGCCAGCAGCTTGATGGTTAGCGGGAGCGTTTACAATGAGCAGTTCTTC. This sequence encodes CASSLMVSGSVYNEQFF.

CDR3 amino acids: CASSQERRGSFQETQYF. The CDR3 region has the DNA TGTGCCAGCAGCCAGGAAAGGCGGGGTTCGTTCCAAGAGACCCAGTACTTC. This chain links TRBV3-1 (or the pseudogene TRBV3-2) with TRBJ2-5, with D tentatively TRBD2 (6 bases). This CDR3 has 17 residues. Deletions cut 3 bases from V and 1 base from J, with 18 bases between. CDR1 and CDR2 (germline): LGHDT, YNNKEL (reference sequence).

This chain connects TRBV28 to TRBJ1-1, with 9 bases matching TRBD1. Trimming cost V 10 bases and J 1 base; bases outside gene matches: 13. The CDR3 spans 16 residues. CDR1 and CDR2 from the germline V gene are MDHEN and SYDVKM. CDR3 amino acids: CATSRTGDLKNTEAFF. The CDR3 DNA is TGTGCCACCTCACGGACAGGGGACTTGAAGAACACTGAAGCTTTCTTT.

Only a few counts were recorded for this clone. The chain employs TRBV7-9 and TRBJ1-5; 7 positions agree with TRBD1. The V segment lost 5 bases and the J segment 5 bases; nucleotides outside the gene matches: 6. The CDR3 extends over 14 amino acids. The germline V gene encodes CDR1 SEHNR and CDR2 FQNEAQ (reference sequence). The DNA of the CDR3 is TGTGCCAGCAGCCATCCAGGGGGTGATCAGCCCCAGCATTTT. Translation gives CASSHPGGDQPQHF.

V and J are TRBV9 and TRBJ2-7, with 11 bases identical to TRBD2. Trimming took 3 bases from V and 4 from J; bases not matched to a gene: 3. The CDR3 has 14 residues. Germline V gene data show CDR1 as SGDLS and CDR2 as YYNGEE. As DNA, the CDR3 is TGTGCCAGCAGCGAAGGGACTAGCGGTTACGAGCAGTACTTC. Translated, it gives CASSEGTSGYEQYF.

The chain joins TRBV11-2 to TRBJ1-1; 12 positions match TRBD1. CDR1 and CDR2 from the germline V gene are SGHAT and FQNNGV. J gave up 12 bases and V 5 bases, and 10 bases lay outside the gene matches. This CDR3 has 14 amino acids. The CDR3 protein is CASSLNPGQGATFF. The CDR3 nucleotides are TGTGCCAGCAGCCTTAACCCGGGACAGGGGGCGACTTTCTTT.

As DNA, the CDR3 is TGCAGCGTTGTGGTAGACAGCTATGGCTACACCTTC. The encoded protein is CSVVVDSYGYTF. The chain has TRBV29-1 and TRBJ1-2; a possible D gene is TRBD1 (5 bases). V was cut by 4 bases and J by 4 bases, with 10 bases left in between. The CDR3 sequence is 12 residues long. Germline V gene lookup returns CDR1 SQVTM and CDR2 ANQGSEA.

A note on this clone: The identical CDR3 is also encoded by other nucleotide sequences in the sample. The chain couples TRBV3-1 (or the pseudogene TRBV3-2) to TRBJ2-3; D is unresolved. V lost 3 bases to trimming and J lost 4 bases, with 8 bases between them. The germline gives CDR1 LGHDT, CDR2 YNNKEL (reference sequence). CDR3 length: 13 residues. CDR3 loop: CASSQAGADTQYF. CDR3 nucleotides: TGTGCCAGCAGCCAGGCTGGAGCAGATACGCAGTATTTT.